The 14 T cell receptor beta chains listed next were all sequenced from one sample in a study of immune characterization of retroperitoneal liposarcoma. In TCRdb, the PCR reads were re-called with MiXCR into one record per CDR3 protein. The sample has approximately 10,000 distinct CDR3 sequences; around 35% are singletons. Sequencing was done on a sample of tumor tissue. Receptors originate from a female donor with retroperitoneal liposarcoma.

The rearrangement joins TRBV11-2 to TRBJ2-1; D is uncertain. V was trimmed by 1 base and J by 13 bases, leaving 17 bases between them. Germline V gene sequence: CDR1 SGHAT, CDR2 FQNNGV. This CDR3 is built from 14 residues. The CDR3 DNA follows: TGTGCCAGCAGCTTAGGGCCAGTACAAGAGACCCAGTTCTTC. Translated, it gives CASSLGPVQETQFF. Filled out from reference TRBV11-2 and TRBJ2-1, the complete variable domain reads EAGVAQSPRYKIIEKRQSVAFWCNPISGHATLYWYQQILGQGPKLLIQFQNNGVVDDSQLPKDRFSAERLKGVDSTLKIQPAKLEDSAVYLCASSLGPVQETQFFGPGTRLTVL.

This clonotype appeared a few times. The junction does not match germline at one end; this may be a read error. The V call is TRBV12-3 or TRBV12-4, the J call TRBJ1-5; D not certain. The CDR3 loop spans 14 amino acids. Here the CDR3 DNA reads TGTGCCAGCACTTTAGGTGGCTCAAATCAGCCCCAGCATTTT. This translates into CASTLGGSNQPQHF.

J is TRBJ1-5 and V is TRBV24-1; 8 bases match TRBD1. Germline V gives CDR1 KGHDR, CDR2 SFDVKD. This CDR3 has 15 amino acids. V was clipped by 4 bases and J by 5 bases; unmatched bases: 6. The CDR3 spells CATSDPGTGHQPQHF. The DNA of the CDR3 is TGTGCCACCAGTGACCCAGGGACAGGTCATCAGCCCCAGCATTTT.

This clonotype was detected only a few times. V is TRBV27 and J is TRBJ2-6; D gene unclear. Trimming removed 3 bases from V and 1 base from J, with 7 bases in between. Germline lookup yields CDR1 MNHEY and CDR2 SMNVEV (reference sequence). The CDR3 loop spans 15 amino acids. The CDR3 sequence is CASSFGRSGANVLTF. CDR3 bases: TGTGCCAGCAGTTTTGGGCGGTCTGGGGCCAACGTCCTGACTTTC.

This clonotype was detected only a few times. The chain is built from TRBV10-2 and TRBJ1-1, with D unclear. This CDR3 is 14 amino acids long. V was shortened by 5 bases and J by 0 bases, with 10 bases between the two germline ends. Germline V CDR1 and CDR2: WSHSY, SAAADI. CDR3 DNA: TGCGCCAGCAGTTATGACGGAATGAACACTGAAGCTTTCTTT. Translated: CASSYDGMNTEAFF.

The CDR3 coding sequence is TGTGCCAGCAGCCCTGATTTGGGCGCGGGGGGGCCGGATACGCAGTATTTT. Encoded protein: CASSPDLGAGGPDTQYF. The genes are TRBV7-3 and TRBJ2-3, with TRBD2 matching over 9 bases. The CDR3 extends over 17 amino acids. The germline CDR1 and CDR2 sequences are SGHTA and FQGTGA. V lost 5 bases, J lost 6 bases, and 15 bases stayed unmatched.

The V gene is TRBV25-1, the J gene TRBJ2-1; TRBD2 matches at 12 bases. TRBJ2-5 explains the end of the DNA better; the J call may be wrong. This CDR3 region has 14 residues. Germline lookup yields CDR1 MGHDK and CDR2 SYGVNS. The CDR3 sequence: CASGLAGRQETQYF. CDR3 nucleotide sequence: TGTGCCAGCGGACTAGCGGGGAGACAAGAGACCCAGTACTTC.

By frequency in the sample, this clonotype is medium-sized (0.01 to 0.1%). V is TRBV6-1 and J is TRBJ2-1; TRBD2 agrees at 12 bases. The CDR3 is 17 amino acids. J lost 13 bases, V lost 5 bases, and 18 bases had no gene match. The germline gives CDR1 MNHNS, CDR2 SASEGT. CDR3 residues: CASSRRTGLAGQETQFF. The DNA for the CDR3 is TGTGCCAGCAGTCGACGTACGGGACTAGCGGGCCAAGAGACCCAGTTCTTC.

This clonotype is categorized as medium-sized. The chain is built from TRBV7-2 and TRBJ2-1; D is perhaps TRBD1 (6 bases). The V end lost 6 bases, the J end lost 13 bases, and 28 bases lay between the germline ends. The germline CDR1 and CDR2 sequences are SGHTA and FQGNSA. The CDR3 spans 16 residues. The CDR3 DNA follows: TGTGCCAGCAGTTCGGACAGAAGCTTAGCGTTAAACATTCAGTTCTTC. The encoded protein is CASSSDRSLALNIQFF.

The CDR3 loop reads CASSLGPTGGQETQYF. CDR3 coding DNA: TGTGCCAGCAGCTTAGGGCCGACAGGGGGCCAAGAGACCCAGTACTTC. This chain joins TRBV11-3 and TRBJ2-5; TRBD1 matches at 9 bases. Germline V lookup: CDR1 SGHNT, CDR2 YENEEA. The CDR3 totals 16 residues. After removal of 1 base from V and 1 base from J, the junction contained 4 bases not matched to a gene.

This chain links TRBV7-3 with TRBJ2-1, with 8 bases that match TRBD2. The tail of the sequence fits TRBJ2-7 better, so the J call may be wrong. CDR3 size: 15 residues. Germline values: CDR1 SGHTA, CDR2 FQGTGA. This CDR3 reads CASSAVTGGSYEQYF. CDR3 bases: TGTGCCAGCAGCGCAGTGACGGGGGGGTCCTACGAGCAGTACTTC.

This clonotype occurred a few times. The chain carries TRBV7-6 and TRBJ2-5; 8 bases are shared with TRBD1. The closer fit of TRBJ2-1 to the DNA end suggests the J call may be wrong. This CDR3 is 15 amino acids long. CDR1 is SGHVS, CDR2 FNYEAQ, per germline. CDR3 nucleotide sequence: TGTGCCAGCAGCTTAGGCAGGGGGCGGTCGGTTGAGCAGTTCTTC. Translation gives CASSLGRGRSVEQFF.

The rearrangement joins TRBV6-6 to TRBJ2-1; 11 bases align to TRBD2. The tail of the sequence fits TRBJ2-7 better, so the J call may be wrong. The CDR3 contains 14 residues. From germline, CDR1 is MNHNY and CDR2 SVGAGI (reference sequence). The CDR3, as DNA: TGTGCCACTTCCCCACTAGCGGGGGCCAATGAGCAGTACTTC. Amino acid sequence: CATSPLAGANEQYF.

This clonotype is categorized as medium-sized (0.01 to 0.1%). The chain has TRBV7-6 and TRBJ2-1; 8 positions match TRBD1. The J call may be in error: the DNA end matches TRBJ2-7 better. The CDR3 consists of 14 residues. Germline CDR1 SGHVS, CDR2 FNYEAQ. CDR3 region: CASSTGGLSYEQYF. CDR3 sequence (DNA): TGTGCCAGCAGTACAGGGGGTTTGAGCTACGAGCAGTACTTC.